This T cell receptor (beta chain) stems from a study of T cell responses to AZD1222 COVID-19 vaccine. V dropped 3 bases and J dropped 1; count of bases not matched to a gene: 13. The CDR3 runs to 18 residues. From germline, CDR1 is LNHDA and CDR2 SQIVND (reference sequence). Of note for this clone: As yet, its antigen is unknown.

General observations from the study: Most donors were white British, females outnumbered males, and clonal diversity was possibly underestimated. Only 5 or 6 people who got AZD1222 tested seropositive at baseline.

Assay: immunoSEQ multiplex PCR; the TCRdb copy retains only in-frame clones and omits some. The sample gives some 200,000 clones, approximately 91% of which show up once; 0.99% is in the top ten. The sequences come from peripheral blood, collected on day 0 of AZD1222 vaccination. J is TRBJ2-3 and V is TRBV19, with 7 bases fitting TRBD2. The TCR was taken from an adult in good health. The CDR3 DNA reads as TGTGCCAGTAGTATGCGCGCCCCAGTAGCGGGTGGCACAGATACGCAGTATTTT. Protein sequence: CASSMRAPVAGGTDTQYF.